This is a list of T cell receptor beta chains from one sample in a study of radiation and T cells in renal cell carcinoma. The method was immunoSEQ multiplex PCR; TCRdb's version includes in-frame clones alone and lacks a portion of them. The sample lists 20,000 or so clones, 45% to 55% seen once, with roughly a fifth in the top ten. The sample in question was tumor tissue, obtained from a patient whose treatment was nephrectomy without radiotherapy. These receptors all stem from a human donor with renal cell carcinoma. CDR3s include the opening cysteine and the closing phenylalanine or tryptophan. The listing skips clone size in some rows; elsewhere it reads once, few, many or a size class.

NA	TRBV6-5	TRBJ1-6	CASSQRDRNSPLHF
NA	TRBV7-8	TRBJ2-7	CASSLGRKVYEQYF
NA	TRBV15	TRBJ1-2	CATSRDPGRLLIGYTF
few	TRBV30	TRBJ2-2	CAWAPKGVTRGVGELFF
NA	TRBV4-3	TRBJ1-4	CASSQDVPGGFKSEKLFF
NA	TRBV5-1	TRBJ2-2	CASSYDRATSGELFF
NA	TRBV18	TRBJ1-2	CASSPRETGNYGYTF
NA	TRBV9	TRBJ2-2	CASSLRVTGELFF
NA	TRBV18	TRBJ2-7	CASSLAGSYEQYF
NA	TRBV30	TRBJ2-3	CAWSGGGTDTQYF
NA	TRBV2	TRBJ1-1	CATEGAPRNTEAFF
NA	TRBV5-1	TRBJ2-7	CASSLDLGRSEQYF
medium-sized	TRBV19	TRBJ2-3	CASSSVTDTQYF
NA	TRBV27	TRBJ2-5	CASSLTMGGHLTVQETQYF
NA	TRBV7-9	TRBJ1-4	CASSLVPRGVGEKLFF
few	TRBV18	TRBJ1-2	CASSPDSGYTF
NA	TRBV19	TRBJ2-2	CAGSTGKETGELFF